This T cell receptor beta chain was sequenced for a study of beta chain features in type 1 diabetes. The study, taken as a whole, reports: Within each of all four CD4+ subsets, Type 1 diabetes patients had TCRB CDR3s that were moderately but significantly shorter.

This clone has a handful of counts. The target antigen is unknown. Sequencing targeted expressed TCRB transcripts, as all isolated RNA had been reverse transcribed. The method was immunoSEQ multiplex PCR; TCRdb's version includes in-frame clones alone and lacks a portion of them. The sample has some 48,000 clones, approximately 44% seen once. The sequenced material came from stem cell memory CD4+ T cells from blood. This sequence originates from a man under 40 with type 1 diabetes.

The CDR3 reads CASSSHRGADTQYF. CDR3 bases: TGTGCCAGCAGTTCCCACAGGGGGGCAGATACGCAGTATTTT. The rearrangement links TRBV28 to TRBJ2-3; TRBD1 agrees at 8 bases. V trimming: 4 bases; J trimming: 4 bases; junction bases outside the gene matches: 4. This CDR3 has 14 amino acids. Germline V gene data show CDR1 as MDHEN and CDR2 as SYDVKM.